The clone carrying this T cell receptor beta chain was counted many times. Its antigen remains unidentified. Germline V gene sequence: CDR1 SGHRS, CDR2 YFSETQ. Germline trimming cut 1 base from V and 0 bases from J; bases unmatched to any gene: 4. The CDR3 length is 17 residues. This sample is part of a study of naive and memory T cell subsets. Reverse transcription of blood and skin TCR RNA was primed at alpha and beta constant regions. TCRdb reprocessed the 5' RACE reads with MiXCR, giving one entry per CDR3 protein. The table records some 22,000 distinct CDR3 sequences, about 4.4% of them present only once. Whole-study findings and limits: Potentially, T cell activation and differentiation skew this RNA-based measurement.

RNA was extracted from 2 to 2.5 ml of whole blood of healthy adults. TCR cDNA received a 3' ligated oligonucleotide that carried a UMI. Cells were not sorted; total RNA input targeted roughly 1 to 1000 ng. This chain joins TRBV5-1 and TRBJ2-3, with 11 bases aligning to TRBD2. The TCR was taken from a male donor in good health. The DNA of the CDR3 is TGCGCCAGCAGCTTGATGGGACTAGCGGTTAGCACAGATACGCAGTATTTT. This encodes CASSLMGLAVSTDTQYF. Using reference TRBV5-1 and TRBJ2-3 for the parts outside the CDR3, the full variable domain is KAGVTQTPRYLIKTRGQQVTLSCSPISGHRSVSWYQQTPGQGLQFLFEYFSETQRNKGNFPGRFSGRQFSNSRSEMNVSTLELGDSALYLCASSLMGLAVSTDTQYFGPGTRLTVL.